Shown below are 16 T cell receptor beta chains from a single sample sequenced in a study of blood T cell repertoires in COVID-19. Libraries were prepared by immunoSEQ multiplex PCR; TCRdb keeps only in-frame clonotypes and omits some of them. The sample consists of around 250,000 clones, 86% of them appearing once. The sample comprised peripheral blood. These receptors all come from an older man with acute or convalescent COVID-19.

CDR3 region: CASSLTRGAHQPQHF. The DNA of the CDR3 is TGTGCCAGCAGCTTAACTCGCGGGGCACATCAGCCCCAGCATTTT. This chain joins TRBV5-6 and TRBJ1-5; the D gene is possibly TRBD1 (5 bases). Germline V gene lookup returns CDR1 SGHDT and CDR2 YYEEEE. V shed 2 bases and J shed 5 bases, with 14 bases lying between them. This CDR3 has 15 amino acids.

CDR3 in DNA: TGCAGTGCTAGCAGGGTCGACGAGCAGTTCTTC. Its protein product is CSASRVDEQFF. This rearrangement joins TRBV20-1 to TRBJ2-1; TRBD1 is a possible D gene (5 bases). This CDR3 is 11 amino acids long. Germline CDR1 DFQATT, CDR2 SNEGSKA (reference sequence). With 3 bases removed from V and 10 bases from J, the gap between germline ends came to 10 bases.

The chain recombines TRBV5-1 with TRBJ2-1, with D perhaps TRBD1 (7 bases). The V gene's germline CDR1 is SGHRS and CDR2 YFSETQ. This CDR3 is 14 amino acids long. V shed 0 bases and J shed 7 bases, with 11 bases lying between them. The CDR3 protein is CASSLVQGRNEQFF. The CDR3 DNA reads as TGCGCCAGCAGCTTGGTACAGGGGAGGAATGAGCAGTTCTTC.

The CDR3 nucleotides read TGCGCCAGCAGCTTGGTAGGGGCTAGCAATCAGCCCCAGCATTTT. This encodes CASSLVGASNQPQHF. The rearrangement uses TRBV5-1 and TRBJ1-5; D perhaps matches TRBD1 (5 bases). V dropped 0 bases and J dropped 0 bases, with 7 bases sitting between them. The germline CDR1 and CDR2 sequences are SGHRS and YFSETQ. This CDR3 has 15 amino acids.

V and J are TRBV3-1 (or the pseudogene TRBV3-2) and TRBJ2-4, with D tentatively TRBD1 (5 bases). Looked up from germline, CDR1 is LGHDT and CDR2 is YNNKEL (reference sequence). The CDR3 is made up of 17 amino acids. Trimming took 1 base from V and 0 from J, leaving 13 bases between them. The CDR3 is CASSQVLDTLAKNIQYF. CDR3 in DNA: TGTGCCAGCAGCCAAGTCCTGGACACCCTAGCCAAAAACATTCAGTACTTC.

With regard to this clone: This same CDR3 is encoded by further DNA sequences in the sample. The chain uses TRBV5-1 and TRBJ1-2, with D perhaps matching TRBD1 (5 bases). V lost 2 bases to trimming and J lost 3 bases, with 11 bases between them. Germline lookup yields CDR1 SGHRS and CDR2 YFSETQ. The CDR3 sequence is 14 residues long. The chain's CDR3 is CASSLQGADYGYTF. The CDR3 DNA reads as TGCGCCAGCAGCTTACAAGGGGCCGACTATGGCTACACCTTC.

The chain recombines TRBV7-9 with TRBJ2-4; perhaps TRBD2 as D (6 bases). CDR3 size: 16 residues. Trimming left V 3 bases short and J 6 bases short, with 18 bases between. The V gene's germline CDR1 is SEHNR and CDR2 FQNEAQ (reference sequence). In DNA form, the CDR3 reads TGTGCCAGCAGCTTCCCCACCGGGGTGGGAGGAAACATTCAGTACTTC. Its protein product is CASSFPTGVGGNIQYF.

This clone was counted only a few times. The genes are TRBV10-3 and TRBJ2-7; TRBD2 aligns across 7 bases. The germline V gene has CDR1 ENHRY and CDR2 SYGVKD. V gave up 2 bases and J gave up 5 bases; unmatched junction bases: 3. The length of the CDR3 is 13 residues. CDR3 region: CAISEGRVDEQYF. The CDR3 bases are TGTGCCATCAGTGAGGGGAGGGTCGACGAGCAGTACTTC.

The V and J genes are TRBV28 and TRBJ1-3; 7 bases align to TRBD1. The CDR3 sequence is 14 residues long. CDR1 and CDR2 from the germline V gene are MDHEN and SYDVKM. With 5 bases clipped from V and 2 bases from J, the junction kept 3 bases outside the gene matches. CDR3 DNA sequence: TGTGCCAGCAGTCTAACAGGGGCTGGAAACACCATATATTTT. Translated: CASSLTGAGNTIYF.

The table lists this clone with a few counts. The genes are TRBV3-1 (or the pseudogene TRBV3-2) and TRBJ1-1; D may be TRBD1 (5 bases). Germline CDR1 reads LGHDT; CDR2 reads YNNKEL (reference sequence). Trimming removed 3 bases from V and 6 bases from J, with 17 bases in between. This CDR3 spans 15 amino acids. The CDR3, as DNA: TGTGCCAGCAGCCACTCTACGGGTGGGGCCGCTGAAGCTTTCTTT. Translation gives CASSHSTGGAAEAFF.

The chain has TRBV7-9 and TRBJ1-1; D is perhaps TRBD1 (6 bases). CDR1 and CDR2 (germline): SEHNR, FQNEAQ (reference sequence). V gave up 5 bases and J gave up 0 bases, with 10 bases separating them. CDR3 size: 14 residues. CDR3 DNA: TGTGCCAGCAGCGTAGGACAGTTGAACACTGAAGCTTTCTTT. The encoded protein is CASSVGQLNTEAFF.

The CDR3 DNA reads as TGTGCCACCAGTGACTCTCACACGCTAGCGGGAGGGTCCTACAATGAGCAGTTCTTC. As protein: CATSDSHTLAGGSYNEQFF. The chain has TRBV24-1 and TRBJ2-1, with 12 bases matching TRBD2. With V trimmed by 4 bases and J by 1 base, 10 bases remained unmatched. The CDR3 consists of 19 residues. Germline CDR1 is KGHDR and CDR2 is SFDVKD.

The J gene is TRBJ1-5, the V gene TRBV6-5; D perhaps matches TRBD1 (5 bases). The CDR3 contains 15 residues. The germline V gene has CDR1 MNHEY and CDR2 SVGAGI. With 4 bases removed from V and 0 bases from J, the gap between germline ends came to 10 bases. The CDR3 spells CASSSPGDSNQPQHF. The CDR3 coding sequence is TGTGCCAGCAGTTCCCCGGGGGATAGCAATCAGCCCCAGCATTTT.

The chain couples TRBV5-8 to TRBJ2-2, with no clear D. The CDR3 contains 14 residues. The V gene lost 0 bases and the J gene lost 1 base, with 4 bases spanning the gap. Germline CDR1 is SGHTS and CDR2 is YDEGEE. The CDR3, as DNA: TGTGCCAGCAGCTTGGGACTGAACACCGGGGAGCTGTTTTTT. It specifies CASSLGLNTGELFF.

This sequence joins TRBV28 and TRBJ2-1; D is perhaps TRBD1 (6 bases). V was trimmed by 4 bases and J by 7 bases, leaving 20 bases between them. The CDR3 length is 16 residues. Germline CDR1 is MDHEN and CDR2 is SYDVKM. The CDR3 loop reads CASSSPVFRGGNEQFF. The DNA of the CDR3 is TGTGCCAGCAGTTCCCCCGTGTTCAGGGGCGGGAATGAGCAGTTCTTC.

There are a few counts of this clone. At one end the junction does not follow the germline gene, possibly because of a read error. The CDR3 DNA is TGTGCCAGCAGTCGACTCCCATTCGGGGAGTTT. Amino acids: CASSRLPFGEF. The chain recombines TRBV28 with TRBJ1-1; D not resolved. Germline V gives CDR1 MDHEN, CDR2 SYDVKM. The CDR3 is made up of 11 amino acids.